This T cell receptor (beta chain) was sequenced during a study of blood T cell repertoires in COVID-19. Study context: Spain, Italy and the United States supplied samples that represented acute and convalescent COVID-19.

Germline lookup yields CDR1 LGHNA and CDR2 YNFKEQ. The CDR3 is 16 residues long. The V and J ends lost 0 bases and 2 bases respectively, with 11 bases between them. Libraries were prepared by immunoSEQ multiplex PCR; TCRdb keeps only in-frame clonotypes and omits some of them. Here the sample spans more than 85,000 clones, around 90% being singletons. This sequence was found in a human donor in a cohort sampled during active COVID-19. This rearrangement joins TRBV4-2 to TRBJ1-5; D unclear. The sample was peripheral blood. In DNA form, the CDR3 reads TGTGCCAGCAGCCAAGATGGAGACTTGGGCAATCAGCCCCAGCATTTT. This gives the protein CASSQDGDLGNQPQHF.